Described below is a single T cell receptor (beta chain) sequence and its context. There is no known antigen for this receptor. There are no base qualities to consult, and no much larger clone falls within one base. This record comes from a study of Ad26.COV2.S vaccination and SARS-CoV-2 variants (dated by TCRdb to the early 2020s). In the study overall: Donors in the vaccine arm were drawn from COV1001, a phase I-IIa trial of Ad26.COV2.S in healthy adults that was multicentre, randomized, double-blind and placebo-controlled. Ad26.COV2.S was administered intramuscularly at 5 x 10^10 or 1 x 10^11 viral particles, either as a single shot or as two shots given 56 days apart. TCRbeta repertoire sequencing was used to assess the specificity and breadth of SARS-CoV-2-reactive T cell receptors after Ad26.COV2.S vaccination. A total of around 32 samples were included in the TCR-sequenced set, comprising some 20 Ad26.COV2.S vaccine recipients, 5 placebo recipients and 8 SARS-CoV-2 convalescent individuals. Trial participants were randomized into five groups of five, in which low-dose or high-dose Ad26.COV2.S was given once or twice, or placebo was given on both occasions. Blinding of investigators to trial group allocation was maintained during experiments and outcome assessment. Results and caveats for the whole study, not just this receptor: Non-spike TCR breadth was comparable between vaccine and placebo recipients, consistent with the vaccine containing only spike. The authors noted that total T cell responses may have been underestimated by the TCR breadth and depth analyses. After vaccination, spike-specific CD8+ and CD4+ T cell responses were reported to show substantial breadth. The study lacked the statistical power to compare responses across vaccine doses or regimens. Higher spike-specific TCR breadth was observed in Ad26.COV2.S recipients than in placebo recipients (P = 0.0014).

What this sample's treatment or condition label stands for: approximately 18 received Ad26.COV2.S at low or high dose, single or two shots; 5 received placebo; per-sample allocation not given. Repertoires of vaccine and placebo recipients were sequenced from samples collected on day 63 after the first injection. Between 29 July and 7 August 2020, Cohort 1b enrolled about two dozen adults aged 18-55 years at one site in Boston, USA. As a vaccine, Ad26.COV2.S was a replication-incompetent adenovirus type 26 vector that expressed a prefusion-stabilized SARS-CoV-2 spike protein derived from the original Wuhan strain. The immunoSEQ Assay was used to sequence TCRbeta CDR3 regions. After extraction, genomic DNA underwent amplification by bias-controlled multiplex PCR, followed by high-throughput sequencing. On the study's bioinformatics: Collapsing and filtering of sequences were performed to quantify the absolute abundance of each unique TCRbeta CDR3 region. T cell fraction was estimated by normalizing TCRbeta template counts to usable DNA, with usable DNA measured through amplification of reference genes found in all nucleated cells. Repertoire TCRs were annotated as SARS-CoV-2-specific by exact matching of V gene, CDR3 amino acid sequence and J gene to a known reactive TCR set. The reference SARS-CoV-2 TCR set came from MIRA and was filtered for enrichment in COVID-19-positive ImmuneCODE repertoires, removing public or cross-reactive TCRs. Based on the MIRA antigens, annotated TCRs were further analysed at the level of specific ORF or position within ORF. Breadth was defined as the number of annotated unique rearrangements divided by the total number of unique productive rearrangements, and depth was defined as the summed frequency of the annotated unique rearrangements. TCR breadth was compared between groups using two-sided Wilcoxon rank-sum tests. TCRdb provides this immuneACCESS table in a form limited to in-frame rearrangements. Some clones are lacking; in checked studies, under half of them reflect an unresolved V gene, and why the rest are absent is not known. D and trimming come from the DNA, and the V and J calls and clone size come from that table. For this sample there are 350,000 to 600,000 clones; 70% to 90% appear just once. 1.7% of the sample is held by the ten biggest clonotypes.

The V end loses 2 bases and the J end loses 0 bases, and a stretch of 13 bases separates them. From the cysteine through the phenylalanine, the CDR3 covers 16 amino acids. The read is trimmed to its CDR3 DNA, 48 bases read in frame from base 1. As encoded in the germline V gene, CDR1 is MDHEN while CDR2 is SYDVKM. This TCR came from a person aged 18-65 years who received the Ad26.COV2.S COVID-19 vaccine or a placebo. Recombination linked TRBV28 to TRBJ1-1; perhaps TRBD1 is the D gene, with 5 bases matching. The sample was peripheral blood, taken in a trial of Ad26.COV2.S vaccine versus placebo. The DNA sequence is as follows: TGTGCCAGCAGTTTAGGGGGGTCCCTCATGAACACTGAAGCTTTCTTT. This encodes CASSLGGSLMNTEAFF.